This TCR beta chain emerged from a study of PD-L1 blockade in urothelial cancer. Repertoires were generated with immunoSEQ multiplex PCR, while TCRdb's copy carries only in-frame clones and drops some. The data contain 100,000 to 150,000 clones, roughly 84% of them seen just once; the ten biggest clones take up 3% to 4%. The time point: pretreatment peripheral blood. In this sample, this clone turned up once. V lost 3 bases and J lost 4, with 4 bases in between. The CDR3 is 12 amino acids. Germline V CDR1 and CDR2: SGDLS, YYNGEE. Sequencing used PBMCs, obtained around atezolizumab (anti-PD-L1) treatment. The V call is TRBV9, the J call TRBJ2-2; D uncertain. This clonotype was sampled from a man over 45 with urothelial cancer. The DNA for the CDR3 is TGTGCCAGCAGCGCTCTCACCGGGGAGCTGTTTTTT. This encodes CASSALTGELFF.